Listed below are T cell receptor beta chains from one sample, sequenced in a study of cytotoxic CD8 clonotypes in ibrutinib-treated CLL. Some clones are missing from TCRdb's copy, which holds only in-frame ones; the method was immunoSEQ multiplex PCR. The repertoire consists of around 300,000 clones, with about 80% occurring once and the leading ten covering approximately 7%. The source material was PBMCs, sampled before ibrutinib treatment. The receptor set was obtained from a human donor with chronic lymphocytic leukemia. CDR3s include the opening cysteine and the closing phenylalanine or tryptophan. Each record gives: CDR3 length, D gene, V gene, clone size, J gene, CDR3 protein, CDR3 DNA. A D gene is named only where the DNA matches it firmly. Some rows mark clone size as missing; the rest say once, few, many or name a class of expanded clone.

cdr3_length: 15; d_call: -; v_call: TRBV5-1; clone_size: -; j_call: TRBJ2-7; cdr3_aa: CASSSRQAISYEQYF; cdr3_nt: TGCGCCAGCAGCTCAAGACAGGCAATCTCCTACGAGCAGTACTTC
cdr3_length: 17; d_call: -; v_call: TRBV25-1; clone_size: -; j_call: TRBJ2-2; cdr3_aa: CASSEYRGALNTGELFF; cdr3_nt: TGTGCCAGCAGTGAATATAGGGGAGCCCTAAACACCGGGGAGCTGTTTTTT
cdr3_length: 13; d_call: -; v_call: TRBV5-4; clone_size: -; j_call: TRBJ2-7; cdr3_aa: CASSLWAGYEQYF; cdr3_nt: TGTGCCAGCAGCTTGTGGGCAGGGTACGAGCAGTACTTC
cdr3_length: 15; d_call: TRBD2; v_call: TRBV5-1; clone_size: -; j_call: TRBJ2-5; cdr3_aa: CASGPGLATQETQYF; cdr3_nt: TGCGCCAGTGGACCGGGACTAGCCACCCAAGAGACCCAGTACTTC
cdr3_length: 13; d_call: -; v_call: TRBV7-6; clone_size: -; j_call: TRBJ1-4; cdr3_aa: CASRGSGQEKLFF; cdr3_nt: TGTGCCAGCAGGGGGTCGGGTCAGGAAAAACTGTTTTTT
cdr3_length: 13; d_call: -; v_call: TRBV5-4; clone_size: -; j_call: TRBJ2-3; cdr3_aa: CASSFRSTDTQYF; cdr3_nt: TGTGCCAGCAGCTTCAGGAGCACAGATACGCAGTATTTT
cdr3_length: 12; d_call: TRBD2; v_call: TRBV29-1; clone_size: -; j_call: TRBJ2-7; cdr3_aa: CSAGTSGYEQYF; cdr3_nt: TGCAGCGCAGGGACTAGCGGCTACGAGCAGTACTTC
cdr3_length: 20; d_call: TRBD1; v_call: TRBV4-2; clone_size: -; j_call: TRBJ1-3; cdr3_aa: CASSQDPNVWDSPSGNTIYF; cdr3_nt: TGTGCCAGCAGCCAAGATCCGAACGTTTGGGACAGCCCCTCTGGAAACACCATATATTTT
cdr3_length: 15; d_call: -; v_call: TRBV4-3; clone_size: once; j_call: TRBJ2-3; cdr3_aa: CASSQVRRSGDTQYF; cdr3_nt: TGCGCCAGCAGCCAAGTTAGGAGGAGTGGAGATACGCAGTATTTT
cdr3_length: 14; d_call: -; v_call: TRBV28; clone_size: once; j_call: TRBJ2-1; cdr3_aa: CASSLGGFENEQFF; cdr3_nt: TGTGCCAGCAGCCTCGGAGGGTTTGAGAATGAGCAGTTCTTC
cdr3_length: 14; d_call: TRBD2; v_call: TRBV13; clone_size: -; j_call: TRBJ2-3; cdr3_aa: CASRISGRYITQYF; cdr3_nt: TGTGCCAGCAGGATTAGCGGGAGATACATTACGCAGTATTTT
cdr3_length: 18; d_call: -; v_call: TRBV5-4; clone_size: -; j_call: TRBJ2-1; cdr3_aa: CASSLDPVIRDHYNEQFF; cdr3_nt: TGTGCCAGCAGCTTGGACCCGGTTATTCGGGACCATTACAATGAGCAGTTCTTC
cdr3_length: 14; d_call: -; v_call: TRBV6-4; clone_size: -; j_call: TRBJ2-3; cdr3_aa: CASSDNPRADTQYF; cdr3_nt: TGTGCCAGCAGTGACAACCCTCGGGCAGATACGCAGTATTTT
cdr3_length: 14; d_call: -; v_call: TRBV27; clone_size: -; j_call: TRBJ2-7; cdr3_aa: CASSLKGFSYEQYF; cdr3_nt: TGTGCCAGCAGTTTAAAGGGCTTCTCCTACGAGCAGTACTTC
cdr3_length: 15; d_call: -; v_call: TRBV9; clone_size: -; j_call: TRBJ2-1; cdr3_aa: CASSVGSPSSNEQFF; cdr3_nt: TGTGCCAGCAGCGTAGGTTCCCCTAGCAGCAATGAGCAGTTCTTC
cdr3_length: 15; d_call: -; v_call: TRBV10-3; clone_size: -; j_call: TRBJ1-1; cdr3_aa: CAISESGRGNTEAFF; cdr3_nt: TGTGCCATCAGTGAGTCAGGGAGGGGGAACACTGAAGCTTTCTTT
cdr3_length: 15; d_call: TRBD2; v_call: TRBV5-1; clone_size: -; j_call: TRBJ2-2; cdr3_aa: CASQRGDKNTGELFF; cdr3_nt: TGCGCCAGCCAGCGGGGGGACAAGAACACCGGGGAGCTGTTTTTT
cdr3_length: 12; d_call: -; v_call: TRBV5-1; clone_size: few; j_call: TRBJ2-1; cdr3_aa: CASSPNSVEQFF; cdr3_nt: TGCGCCAGCAGCCCCAACAGTGTCGAGCAGTTCTTC
cdr3_length: 13; d_call: -; v_call: TRBV10-3; clone_size: -; j_call: TRBJ2-3; cdr3_aa: CAIMGTSTDTQYF; cdr3_nt: TGTGCCATCATGGGGACAAGCACAGATACGCAGTATTTT
cdr3_length: 15; d_call: TRBD2; v_call: TRBV4-2; clone_size: -; j_call: TRBJ2-3; cdr3_aa: CASSQKREASDTQYF; cdr3_nt: TGTGCCAGCAGCCAAAAGCGGGAGGCCTCAGATACGCAGTATTTT